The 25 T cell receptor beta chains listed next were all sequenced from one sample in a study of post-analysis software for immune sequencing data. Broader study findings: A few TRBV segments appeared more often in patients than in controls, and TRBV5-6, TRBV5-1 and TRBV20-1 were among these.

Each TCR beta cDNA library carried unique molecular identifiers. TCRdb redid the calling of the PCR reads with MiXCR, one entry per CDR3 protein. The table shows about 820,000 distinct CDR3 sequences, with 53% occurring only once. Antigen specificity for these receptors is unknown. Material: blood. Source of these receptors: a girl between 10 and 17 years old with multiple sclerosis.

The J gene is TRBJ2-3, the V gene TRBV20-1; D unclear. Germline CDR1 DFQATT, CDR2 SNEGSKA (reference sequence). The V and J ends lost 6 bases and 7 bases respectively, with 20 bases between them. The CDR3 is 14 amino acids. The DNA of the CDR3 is TGCAGTGCCATATTCTCGAGACCGACAAATACGCAGTATTTT. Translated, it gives CSAIFSRPTNTQYF.

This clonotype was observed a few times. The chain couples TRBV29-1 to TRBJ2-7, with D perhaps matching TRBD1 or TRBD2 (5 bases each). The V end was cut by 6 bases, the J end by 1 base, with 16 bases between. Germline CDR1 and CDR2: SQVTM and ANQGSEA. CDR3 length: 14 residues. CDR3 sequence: CSVNARDGSYEQYF. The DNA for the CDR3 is TGCAGCGTGAATGCCCGGGACGGATCCTACGAGCAGTACTTC.

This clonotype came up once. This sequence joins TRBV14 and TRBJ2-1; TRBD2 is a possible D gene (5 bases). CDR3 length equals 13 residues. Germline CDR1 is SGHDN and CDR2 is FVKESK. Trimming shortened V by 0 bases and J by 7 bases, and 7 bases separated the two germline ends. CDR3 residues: CASSQDRLNEQFF. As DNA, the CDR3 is TGTGCCAGCAGCCAAGATCGACTAAATGAGCAGTTCTTC.

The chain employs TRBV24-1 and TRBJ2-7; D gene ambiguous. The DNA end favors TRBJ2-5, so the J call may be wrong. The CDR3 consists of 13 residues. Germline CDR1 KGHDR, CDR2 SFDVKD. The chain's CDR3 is CATSDARLETQYF. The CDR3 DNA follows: TGTGCCACCAGTGATGCGAGACTGGAGACCCAGTACTTC.

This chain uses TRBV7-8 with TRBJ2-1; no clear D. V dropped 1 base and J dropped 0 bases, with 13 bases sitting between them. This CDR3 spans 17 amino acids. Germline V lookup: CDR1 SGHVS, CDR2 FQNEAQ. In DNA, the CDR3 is TGTGCCAGCAGCTTAGGAAAAGGCCGAAGCTCCTACAATGAGCAGTTCTTC. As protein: CASSLGKGRSSYNEQFF.

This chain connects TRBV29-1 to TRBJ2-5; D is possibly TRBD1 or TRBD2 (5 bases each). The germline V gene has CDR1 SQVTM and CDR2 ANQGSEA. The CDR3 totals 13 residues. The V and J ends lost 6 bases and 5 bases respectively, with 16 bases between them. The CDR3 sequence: CSVTGRNTETQYF. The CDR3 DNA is TGCAGCGTAACGGGGCGCAATACTGAGACCCAGTACTTC.

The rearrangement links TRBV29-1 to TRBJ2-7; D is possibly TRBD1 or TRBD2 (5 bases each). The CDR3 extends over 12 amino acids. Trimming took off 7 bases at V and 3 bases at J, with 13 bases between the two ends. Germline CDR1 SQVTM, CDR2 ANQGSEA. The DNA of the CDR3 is TGCAGCGGGGGCAGCGGCCTCTACGAGCAGTACTTC. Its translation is CSGGSGLYEQYF.

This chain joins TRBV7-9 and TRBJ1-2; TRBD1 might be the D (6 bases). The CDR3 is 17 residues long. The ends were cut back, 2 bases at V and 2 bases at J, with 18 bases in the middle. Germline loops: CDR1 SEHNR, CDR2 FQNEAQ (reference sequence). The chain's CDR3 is CASSLRAGVGGNYGYTF. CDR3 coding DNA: TGTGCCAGCAGCTTAAGGGCAGGGGTAGGAGGAAACTATGGCTACACCTTC.

Here the CDR3 reads CASSFKGLSGANVLTF. CDR3 bases: TGCGCCAGCAGCTTCAAGGGACTCTCTGGGGCCAACGTCCTGACTTTC. The chain links TRBV5-1 to TRBJ2-6, with a weak D call TRBD2 (6 bases). V gave up 2 bases and J gave up 0 bases, with 9 bases separating them. This CDR3 region has 16 residues. The germline V gene encodes CDR1 SGHRS and CDR2 YFSETQ.

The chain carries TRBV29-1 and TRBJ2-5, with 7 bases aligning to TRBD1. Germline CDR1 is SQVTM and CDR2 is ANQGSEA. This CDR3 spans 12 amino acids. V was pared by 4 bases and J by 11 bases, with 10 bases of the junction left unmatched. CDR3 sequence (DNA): TGCAGCGTTGCCAACAGGGGCAAAGAGCAGTACTTC. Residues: CSVANRGKEQYF.

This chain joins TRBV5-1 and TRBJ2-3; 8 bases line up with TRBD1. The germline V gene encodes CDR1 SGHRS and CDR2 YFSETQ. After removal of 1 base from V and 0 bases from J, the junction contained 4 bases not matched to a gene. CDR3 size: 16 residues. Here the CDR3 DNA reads TGCGCCAGCAGCTTGTCCCGGACAGGGAGCACAGATACGCAGTATTTT. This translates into CASSLSRTGSTDTQYF. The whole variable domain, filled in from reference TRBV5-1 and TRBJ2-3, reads KAGVTQTPRYLIKTRGQQVTLSCSPISGHRSVSWYQQTPGQGLQFLFEYFSETQRNKGNFPGRFSGRQFSNSRSEMNVSTLELGDSALYLCASSLSRTGSTDTQYFGPGTRLTVL.

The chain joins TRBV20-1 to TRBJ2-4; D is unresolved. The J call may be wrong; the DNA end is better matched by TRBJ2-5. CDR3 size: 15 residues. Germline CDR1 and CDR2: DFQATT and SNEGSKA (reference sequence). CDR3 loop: CSARTGTGLQETQYF. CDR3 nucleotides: TGCAGTGCGCGGACGGGTACCGGGTTACAAGAGACCCAGTACTTC.

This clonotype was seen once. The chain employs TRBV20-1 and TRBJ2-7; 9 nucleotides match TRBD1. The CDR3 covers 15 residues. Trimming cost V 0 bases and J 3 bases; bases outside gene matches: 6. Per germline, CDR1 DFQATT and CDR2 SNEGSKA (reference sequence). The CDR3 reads CSARETTGGFYEQYF. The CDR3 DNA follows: TGCAGTGCTAGAGAAACGACAGGGGGTTTCTACGAGCAGTACTTC.

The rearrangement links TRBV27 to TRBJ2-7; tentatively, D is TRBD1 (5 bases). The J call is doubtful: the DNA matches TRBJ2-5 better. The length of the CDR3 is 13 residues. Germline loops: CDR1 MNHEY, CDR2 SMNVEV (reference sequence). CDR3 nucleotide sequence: TGTGCCAGCAGCACGACAGTGAGGGAGACCCAGTACTTC. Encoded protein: CASSTTVRETQYF.

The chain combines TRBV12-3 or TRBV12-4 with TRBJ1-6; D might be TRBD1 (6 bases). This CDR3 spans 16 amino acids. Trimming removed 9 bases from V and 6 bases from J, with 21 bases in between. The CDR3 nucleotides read TGTGCCAGGCTATGCCTAACCGACAGGTTTAATTCACCCCTCCACTTT. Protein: CARLCLTDRFNSPLHF.

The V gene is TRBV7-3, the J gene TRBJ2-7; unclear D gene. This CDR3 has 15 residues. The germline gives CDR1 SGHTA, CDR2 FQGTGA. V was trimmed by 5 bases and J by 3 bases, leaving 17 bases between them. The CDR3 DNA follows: TGTGCCAGCAGCCAGGAACAGAGCGAATTCTACGAGCAGTACTTC. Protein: CASSQEQSEFYEQYF.

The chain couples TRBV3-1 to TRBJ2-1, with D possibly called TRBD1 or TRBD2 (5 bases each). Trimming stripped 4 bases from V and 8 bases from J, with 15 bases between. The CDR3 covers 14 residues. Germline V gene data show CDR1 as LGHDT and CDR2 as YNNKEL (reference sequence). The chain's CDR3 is CASSPGAIGDEQFF. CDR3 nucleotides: TGTGCCAGCAGCCCCGGGGCCATTGGCGATGAGCAGTTCTTC.

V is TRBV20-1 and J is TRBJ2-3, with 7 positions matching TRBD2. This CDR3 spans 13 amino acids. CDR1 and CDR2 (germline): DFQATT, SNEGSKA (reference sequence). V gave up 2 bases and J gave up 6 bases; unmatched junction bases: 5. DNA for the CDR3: TGCAGTGCTAGAAGGGACGGGAGGGATACGCAGTATTTT. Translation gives CSARRDGRDTQYF.

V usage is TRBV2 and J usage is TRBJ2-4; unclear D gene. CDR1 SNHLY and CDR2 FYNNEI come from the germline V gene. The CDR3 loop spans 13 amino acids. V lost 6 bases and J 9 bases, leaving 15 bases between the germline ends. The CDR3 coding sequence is TGTGCCAGCAGCAAGGACGGAGATAGCATTCAGTACTTC. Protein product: CASSKDGDSIQYF.

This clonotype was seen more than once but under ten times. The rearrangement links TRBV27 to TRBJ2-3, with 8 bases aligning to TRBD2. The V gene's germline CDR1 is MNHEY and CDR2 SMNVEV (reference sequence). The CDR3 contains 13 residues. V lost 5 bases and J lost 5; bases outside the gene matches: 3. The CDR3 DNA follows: TGTGCCAGCAGTCCCGGGGGGGGAGATACGCAGTATTTT. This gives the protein CASSPGGGDTQYF.

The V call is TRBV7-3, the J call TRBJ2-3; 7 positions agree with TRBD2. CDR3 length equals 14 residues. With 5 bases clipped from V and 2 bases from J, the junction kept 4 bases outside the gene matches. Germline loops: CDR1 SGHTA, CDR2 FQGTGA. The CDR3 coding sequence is TGTGCCAGCAGCCGAGGACTAGTCACAGATACGCAGTATTTT. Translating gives CASSRGLVTDTQYF.

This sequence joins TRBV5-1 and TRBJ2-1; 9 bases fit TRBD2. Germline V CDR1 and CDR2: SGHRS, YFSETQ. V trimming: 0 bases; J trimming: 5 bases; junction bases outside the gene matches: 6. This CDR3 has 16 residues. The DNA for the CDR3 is TGCGCCAGCAGCTTGGCGCTAGCGGGAATAAACAATGAGCAGTTCTTC. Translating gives CASSLALAGINNEQFF.

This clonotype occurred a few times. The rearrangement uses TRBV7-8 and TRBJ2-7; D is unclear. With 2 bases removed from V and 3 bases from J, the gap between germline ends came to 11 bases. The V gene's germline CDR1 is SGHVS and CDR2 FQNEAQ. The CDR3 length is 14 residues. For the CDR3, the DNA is TGTGCCAGCAGCTTATTAAGGACCCACTACGAGCAGTACTTC. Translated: CASSLLRTHYEQYF.

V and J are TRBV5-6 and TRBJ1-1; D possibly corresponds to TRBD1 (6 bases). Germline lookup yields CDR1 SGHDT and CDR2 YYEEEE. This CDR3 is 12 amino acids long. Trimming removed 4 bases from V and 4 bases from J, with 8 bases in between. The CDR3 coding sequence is TGTGCCAGCAGCCGACAGGTCACTGAAGCTTTCTTT. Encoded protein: CASSRQVTEAFF. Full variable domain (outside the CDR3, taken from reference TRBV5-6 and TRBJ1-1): DAGVTQSPTHLIKTRGQQVTLRCSPKSGHDTVSWYQQALGQGPQFIFQYYEEEERQRGNFPDRFSGHQFPNYSSELNVNALLLGDSALYLCASSRQVTEAFFGQGTRLTVV.

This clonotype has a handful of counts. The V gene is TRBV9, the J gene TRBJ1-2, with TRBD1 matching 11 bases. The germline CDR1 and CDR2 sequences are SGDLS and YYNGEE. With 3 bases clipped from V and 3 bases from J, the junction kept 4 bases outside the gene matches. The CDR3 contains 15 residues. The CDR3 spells CASSAWTGGHYGYTF. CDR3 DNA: TGTGCCAGCAGCGCCTGGACAGGGGGCCACTATGGCTACACCTTC.